Given below is one T cell receptor beta chain in context. Its antigen is unknown. This CDR3 is 13 amino acids long. V was cut by 4 bases and J by 6 bases, with 12 bases left in between. CDR1 and CDR2 from the germline V gene are ENHRY and SYGVKD. The sample is drawn from a study of a mutant IDH1 vaccine in newly diagnosed glioma. Sample time point: week 35, safety follow-up. Doses of 300 ug of mutant IDH1 20-mer peptide were given with topical imiquimod. Assay: immunoSEQ multiplex PCR; the TCRdb copy retains only in-frame clones and omits some. The sample consists of roughly 32,000 clones, about four fifths of them appearing once.

This receptor was identified in a man between 35 and 55 years old with glioma. Some clones in this sample may be carry-over from other donors' samples. The starting material was PBMCs, obtained from a glioma patient whose treatment included an IDH1 peptide vaccine. The chain is built from TRBV10-3 and TRBJ1-2; no reliable D call. CDR3 sequence reads: CAISGPVRDGYTF. CDR3 sequence (DNA): TGTGCCATCAGTGGGCCTGTGAGAGATGGCTACACCTTC.